These 12 T cell receptor beta chains share one sample of origin, sequenced in a study of vaccination and CD4 T cells after COVID-19. These receptors have no identified antigens. The treatment is: approximately 9-day PBMC culture with coronavirus spike peptide pools or control peptides (ViraFEST assay). Researchers collected the unexposed donor's CD4+ T cells before the COVID-19 pandemic (2011-2018). Sequencing of the DNA from cultured CD4+ T cells was carried out with the Oncomine TCR Beta short-read assay. DNA came from CD4+ T cells after culture. TCRdb itself ran the PCR reads through MiXCR, one entry per CDR3 protein. The table has 10,000 or so distinct CDR3 sequences, more than 35% seen once; the top ten hold 13% to 15%. The sequenced sample was CD4+ T cells from blood, cultured in vitro. The receptors shown here come from a human donor in good health.

The table lists this clonotype with a few counts. V is TRBV7-2 and J is TRBJ1-2; 7 nucleotides match TRBD1. The germline CDR1 and CDR2 sequences are SGHTA and FQGNSA. The trim removed 3 bases at V and 4 bases at J, leaving 8 bases unmatched. The CDR3 is made up of 15 amino acids. The CDR3 spells CASSFPRGAAYGYTF. The CDR3 nucleotides are TGTGCCAGCAGCTTCCCCAGGGGGGCAGCCTATGGCTACACCTTC.

This chain joins TRBV5-6 and TRBJ1-3; D remains ambiguous. V was pared by 1 base and J by 3 bases, with 17 bases between. CDR1 is SGHDT, CDR2 YYEEEE, per germline. CDR3 size: 17 residues. CDR3 nucleotides: TGTGCCAGCAGCTTGTTGCAGGACGCCACATATGGAAACACCATATATTTT. Translating gives CASSLLQDATYGNTIYF.

This chain uses TRBV19 with TRBJ2-1; either TRBD1 or TRBD2 may supply D (5 bases each). V was cut by 6 bases and J by 3 bases, with 21 bases left in between. The CDR3 consists of 17 residues. Germline CDR1 LNHDA, CDR2 SQIVND (reference sequence). DNA of the CDR3: TGTGCCAGTAGCCCAAAGGGGCGGGTGACGATCTACAATGAGCAGTTCTTC. Protein sequence: CASSPKGRVTIYNEQFF.

This clonotype was seen a handful of times. The rearrangement uses TRBV6-5 and TRBJ1-5, with a weak D call TRBD1 (6 bases). This CDR3 has 16 residues. The V gene's germline CDR1 is MNHEY and CDR2 SVGAGI. V was pared by 0 bases and J by 0 bases, with 9 bases between. CDR3 nucleotides: TGTGCCAGCAGTTACTCACAGGGTTATAGCAATCAGCCCCAGCATTTT. The encoded protein is CASSYSQGYSNQPQHF.

J is TRBJ2-2 and V is TRBV11-3; the match to TRBD1 covers 11 bases. The CDR3 is 16 residues long. Trimming at V came to 5 bases and at J to 7 bases, leaving 9 bases not matched to a gene. The V gene's germline CDR1 is SGHNT and CDR2 YENEEA. CDR3 bases: TGTGCCAGCAGCCCGCGGACAGGGGGCGAAGTCGGGGAGCTGTTTTTT. Its protein is CASSPRTGGEVGELFF.

This chain connects TRBV6-4 to TRBJ2-7; 8 bases are a match to TRBD1. The trim removed 3 bases at V and 8 bases at J, leaving 6 bases unmatched. CDR1 is MRHNA and CDR2 is SNTAGT in the germline V gene. The CDR3 consists of 13 residues. The CDR3 spells CASSEQGGGKQYF. CDR3 in DNA: TGTGCCAGCAGTGAACAGGGGGGTGGAAAGCAGTACTTC.

The chain uses TRBV11-3 and TRBJ2-2, with D possibly being TRBD1 (5 bases). The CDR3 runs to 14 residues. Germline CDR1 reads SGHNT; CDR2 reads YENEEA. The V and J ends lost 6 bases and 1 base respectively, with 9 bases between them. This chain's CDR3 is CASSSDRNTGELFF. In nucleotides, the CDR3 is TGTGCCAGCAGTTCCGACAGGAACACCGGGGAGCTGTTTTTT.

The gene calls are TRBV6-2 or TRBV6-3 and TRBJ2-2; D is unclear. The CDR3 is 13 residues long. V lost 5 bases, J lost 2 bases, and 6 bases lay in between. CDR1 and CDR2 from the germline V gene are MNHEY and SVGEGT. As DNA, the CDR3 is TGTGCCAGCAGTCTCTTTAACACCGGGGAGCTGTTTTTT. It translates to CASSLFNTGELFF.

The rearrangement links TRBV29-1 to TRBJ1-5; D gene unclear. The CDR3 covers 13 residues. In germline, CDR1 is SQVTM, CDR2 ANQGSEA. V was trimmed by 4 bases and J by 0 bases, leaving 7 bases between them. DNA of the CDR3: TGCAGCGTTGGAGGGTTTAGCAATCAGCCCCAGCATTTT. Its translation: CSVGGFSNQPQHF.

The genes are TRBV5-1 and TRBJ1-2, with D possibly being TRBD1 (6 bases). The CDR3 covers 14 residues. The germline V and J ends were trimmed by 0 bases and 7 bases, with 13 bases remaining between them. Germline V gives CDR1 SGHRS, CDR2 YFSETQ. In DNA form, the CDR3 reads TGCGCCAGCAGCTTGGATCCAGGGGTGGGTGGCTACACCTTC. Its protein product is CASSLDPGVGGYTF. The complete variable domain, with remaining parts taken from reference TRBV5-1 and TRBJ1-2, reads KAGVTQTPRYLIKTRGQQVTLSCSPISGHRSVSWYQQTPGQGLQFLFEYFSETQRNKGNFPGRFSGRQFSNSRSEMNVSTLELGDSALYLCASSLDPGVGGYTFGSGTRLTVV.

The chain employs TRBV12-3 or TRBV12-4 and TRBJ2-5; the D gene is possibly TRBD1 (6 bases). This CDR3 has 13 residues. V lost 5 bases and J 7 bases, leaving 14 bases between the germline ends. The DNA of the CDR3 is TGTGCCAGCAGTCTAGTCCTAGGGGGGACCCAGTACTTC. Translated: CASSLVLGGTQYF.

A few counts support this clonotype. The chain couples TRBV20-1 to TRBJ2-7, with 8 bases identical to TRBD2. Trimming removed 3 bases from V and 5 bases from J; junction bases left unmatched: 6. The CDR3 runs to 13 residues. Germline CDR1 and CDR2: DFQATT and SNEGSKA (reference sequence). This CDR3 reads CSARGPREDEQYF. The DNA of the CDR3 is TGCAGTGCTAGGGGGCCGCGGGAGGACGAGCAGTACTTC.